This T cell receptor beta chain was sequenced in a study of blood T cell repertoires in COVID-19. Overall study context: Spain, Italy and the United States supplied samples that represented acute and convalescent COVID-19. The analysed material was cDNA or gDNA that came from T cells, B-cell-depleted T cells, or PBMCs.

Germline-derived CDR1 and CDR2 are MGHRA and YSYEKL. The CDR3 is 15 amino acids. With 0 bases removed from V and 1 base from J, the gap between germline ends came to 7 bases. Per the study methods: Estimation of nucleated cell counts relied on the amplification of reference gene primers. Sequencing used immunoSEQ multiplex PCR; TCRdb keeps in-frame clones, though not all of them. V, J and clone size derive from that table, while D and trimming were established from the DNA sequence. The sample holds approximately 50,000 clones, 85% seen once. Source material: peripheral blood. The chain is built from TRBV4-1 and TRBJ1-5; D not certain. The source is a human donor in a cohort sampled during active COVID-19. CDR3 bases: TGCGCCAGCAGCCAAGACCCCCCAAGCAATCAGCCCCAGCATTTT. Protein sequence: CASSQDPPSNQPQHF.